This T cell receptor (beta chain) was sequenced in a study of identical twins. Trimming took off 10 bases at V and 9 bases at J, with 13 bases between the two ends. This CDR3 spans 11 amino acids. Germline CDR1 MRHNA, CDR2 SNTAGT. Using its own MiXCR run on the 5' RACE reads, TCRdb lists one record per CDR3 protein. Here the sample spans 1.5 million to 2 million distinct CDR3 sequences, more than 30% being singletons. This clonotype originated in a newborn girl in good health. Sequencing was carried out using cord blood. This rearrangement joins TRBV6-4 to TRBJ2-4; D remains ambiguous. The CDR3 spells CATQQLGIQYF. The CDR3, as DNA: TGTGCCACCCAGCAGTTGGGCATTCAGTACTTC.